Below are 30 T cell receptor beta chains sequenced from a single sample in a study of blood T cells in healthy people across ages. Primed by a sample-barcoded 5' primer and a J-beta primer mix, a second PCR proceeded for about 7 to 11 cycles. One entry per CDR3 protein, called by TCRdb with MiXCR from the 5' RACE reads. The sample records 1 million to 1.2 million distinct CDR3 sequences, roughly two fifths being singletons. The specimen was blood. The origin of the receptors is a man younger than 30 in good health.

The table lists this clonotype with many counts. This chain joins TRBV9 and TRBJ2-3; D is unresolved. Germline CDR1 is SGDLS and CDR2 is YYNGEE. Trimming left V 0 bases short and J 6 bases short, with 2 bases between. The CDR3 is 11 residues long. The CDR3 DNA is TGTGCCAGCAGCGTAGGGGATACGCAGTATTTT. Translation: CASSVGDTQYF.

V gene TRBV4-3 combines with J gene TRBJ2-1; no definite D call. Deletions cut 3 bases from V and 9 bases from J, with 9 bases between. CDR1 is LGHNA and CDR2 is YSLEER in the germline V gene. CDR3 size: 12 residues. The CDR3 reads CASSHYLGEQFF. Here the CDR3 DNA reads TGCGCCAGCAGCCATTACTTGGGTGAGCAGTTCTTC.

The chain uses TRBV20-1 and TRBJ1-1; unclear D gene. The V end lost 1 base, the J end lost 7 bases, and 13 bases lay between the germline ends. This CDR3 comprises 13 residues. Germline lookup yields CDR1 DFQATT and CDR2 SNEGSKA (reference sequence). The chain's CDR3 is CSARVTNQDEAFF. The CDR3 DNA follows: TGCAGTGCTAGAGTTACGAACCAGGATGAAGCTTTCTTT.

Ten or more counts support this clonotype. V is TRBV7-9 and J is TRBJ2-1; D gene ambiguous. Trimming took 1 base from V and 6 from J, leaving 7 bases between them. The CDR3 sequence is 13 residues long. The germline CDR1 and CDR2 sequences are SEHNR and FQNEAQ (reference sequence). The CDR3 coding sequence is TGTGCCAGCAGCTTAGGGGGTCTCAATGAGCAGTTCTTC. This translates into CASSLGGLNEQFF.

This clonotype showed up just once. The chain joins TRBV29-1 to TRBJ1-1; D gene unclear. The CDR3 sequence is 13 residues long. Per germline, CDR1 SQVTM and CDR2 ANQGSEA. V shed 3 bases and J shed 7 bases, with 15 bases lying between them. The CDR3 nucleotides read TGCAGCGTTGAGGGTCAGGTCGTGGGTGAAGCTTTCTTT. Protein product: CSVEGQVVGEAFF.

This chain joins TRBV6-5 and TRBJ2-2; 7 bases are shared with TRBD1. The V gene's germline CDR1 is MNHEY and CDR2 SVGAGI. The CDR3 spans 15 residues. V shed 4 bases, J shed 3 bases, and the junction held 5 bases outside the gene matches. The CDR3 spells CASSSLGQHTGELFF. CDR3 in DNA: TGTGCCAGCAGTTCACTGGGACAGCACACCGGGGAGCTGTTTTTT.

This clonotype occurred once. The rearrangement links TRBV2 to TRBJ2-7; D is possibly TRBD1 (5 bases). Trimming took off 2 bases at V and 3 bases at J, with 20 bases between the two ends. There are 17 residues in the CDR3. Germline CDR1 and CDR2: SNHLY and FYNNEI. DNA for the CDR3: TGTGCCAGCAGTGAATGGCAGGGAATCCTCCGTTTCTACGAGCAGTACTTC. It is translated as CASSEWQGILRFYEQYF. Supplemented by reference TRBV2 and TRBJ2-7, the full variable domain reads EPEVTQTPSHQVTQMGQEVILRCVPISNHLYFYWYRQILGQKVEFLVSFYNNEISEKSEIFDDQFSVERPDGSNFTLKIRSTKLEDSAMYFCASSEWQGILRFYEQYFGPGTRLTVT.

This clonotype was observed a handful of times. V and J are TRBV12-3 or TRBV12-4 and TRBJ2-5; D ambiguous. The CDR3 has 13 amino acids. Trimming left V 3 bases short and J 11 bases short, with 16 bases between. CDR3 in amino acids: CASSLSADNEQYF. The CDR3 DNA is TGTGCCAGCAGTTTGTCCGCCGACAATGAGCAGTACTTC.

Here the CDR3 DNA reads TGTGCCAGCAGTTTACCAACCGGGACGGATGAAAAACTGTTTTTT. This codes for CASSLPTGTDEKLFF. The rearrangement joins TRBV7-9 to TRBJ1-4; TRBD1 is a possible D gene (5 bases). V lost 6 bases to trimming and J lost 6 bases, with 17 bases between them. The CDR3 has 15 residues. Germline V CDR1 and CDR2: SEHNR, FQNEAQ (reference sequence).

The V call is TRBV20-1, the J call TRBJ2-1; 12 bases are a match to TRBD2. Per germline, CDR1 DFQATT and CDR2 SNEGSKA (reference sequence). V lost 6 bases to trimming and J lost 7 bases; unmatched junction nucleotides: 7. The CDR3 contains 14 residues. CDR3 bases: TGCAGTGCAAGGACTAGCGGGGCGGGAAATGAGCAGTTCTTC. It yields the protein CSARTSGAGNEQFF.

This chain uses TRBV30 with TRBJ2-1, with a weak D call TRBD2 (7 bases). Deletions cut 2 bases from V and 0 bases from J, with 17 bases between. Germline V gene sequence: CDR1 GTSNPN, CDR2 SVGIG (reference sequence). The CDR3 is made up of 17 amino acids. Written as DNA, the CDR3 is TGTGCCTGGAGTAAAGGGACGGGGGGCCTCTCCTACAATGAGCAGTTCTTC. Residues: CAWSKGTGGLSYNEQFF.

This clonotype appeared a few times. This sequence joins TRBV10-3 and TRBJ2-5; a possible D gene is TRBD2 (5 bases). The V and J ends lost 4 bases and 4 bases respectively, with 10 bases between them. Per the germline V gene, CDR1 is ENHRY and CDR2 is SYGVKD. The CDR3 extends over 13 amino acids. DNA of the CDR3: TGTGCCATCAGTGGTACGAGCGGAGAGACCCAGTACTTC. It translates to CAISGTSGETQYF.

CDR3 protein: CASTLEGTEAFF. CDR3 nucleotides: TGTGCCAGCACCCTGGAGGGCACTGAAGCTTTCTTT. The rearrangement uses TRBV6-2 or TRBV6-3 and TRBJ1-1; D unclear. CDR1 and CDR2 (germline): MNHEY, SVGEGT. The CDR3 has 12 amino acids. V was pared by 7 bases and J by 4 bases, with 10 bases between.

This rearrangement joins TRBV29-1 to TRBJ2-5, with a tentative D call TRBD2 (7 bases). The germline CDR1 and CDR2 sequences are SQVTM and ANQGSEA. Trimming pared 5 bases from V and 1 base from J, leaving 23 bases between. The CDR3 totals 17 residues. CDR3 in amino acids: CSVIHRGANGLQETQYF. CDR3 in DNA: TGCAGCGTTATCCACCGGGGGGCTAACGGACTCCAAGAGACCCAGTACTTC. The full variable domain, in which reference TRBV29-1 and TRBJ2-5 provide the parts outside the CDR3, is SAVISQKPSRDICQRGTSLTIQCQVDSQVTMMFWYRQQPGQSLTLIATANQGSEATYESGFVIDKFPISRPNLTFSTLTVSNMSPEDSSIYLCSVIHRGANGLQETQYFGPGTRLLVL.

This clonotype was observed a few times. The chain employs TRBV20-1 and TRBJ2-3; perhaps TRBD2 as D (5 bases). The CDR3 runs to 17 residues. Trimming took off 2 bases at V and 3 bases at J, with 21 bases between the two ends. Germline V gene sequence: CDR1 DFQATT, CDR2 SNEGSKA (reference sequence). The CDR3 spells CSARPQGWESGTDTQYF. CDR3 in DNA: TGCAGTGCTAGACCTCAAGGATGGGAGAGCGGAACAGATACGCAGTATTTT.

V and J are TRBV24-1 and TRBJ2-3; 7 nucleotides agree with TRBD2. Germline-derived CDR1 and CDR2 are KGHDR and SFDVKD. CDR3 length: 15 amino acids. V was clipped by 5 bases and J by 4 bases; unmatched bases: 8. The CDR3 region has the DNA TGTGCCACCAGTGGGGCGGGGGTCGGGTCAGATACGCAGTATTTT. Its translation is CATSGAGVGSDTQYF.

CDR3 bases: TGTGCCAGCAGCATTAATACGGGACAGGGTCTAGACACTGAAGCTTTCTTT. Translation gives CASSINTGQGLDTEAFF. The chain combines TRBV21-1 with TRBJ1-1; the D segment call TRBD1 is taken from the table without a DNA check. TRBV21-1 represents a pseudogene. This CDR3 region has 17 residues.

This clonotype was recorded a few times. The chain couples TRBV20-1 to TRBJ1-1, with unresolved D. Trimming left V 0 bases short and J 7 bases short, with 21 bases between. Germline CDR1 is DFQATT and CDR2 is SNEGSKA (reference sequence). The length of the CDR3 is 16 residues. Here the CDR3 reads CSARDEFGRKRVEAFF. As DNA, the CDR3 is TGCAGTGCTAGAGATGAATTCGGACGGAAACGGGTTGAAGCTTTCTTT.

The chain uses TRBV7-9 and TRBJ2-7; D remains ambiguous. The CDR3 length is 15 residues. V lost 1 base to trimming and J lost 4 bases, with 14 bases between them. The germline V gene has CDR1 SEHNR and CDR2 FQNEAQ (reference sequence). As DNA, the CDR3 is TGTGCCAGCAGCTTAGTTTCTATGGGCTTTTACGAGCAGTACTTC. It specifies CASSLVSMGFYEQYF.

The chain uses TRBV6-6 and TRBJ2-3, with TRBD1 identical over 11 bases. CDR3 length equals 16 residues. V trimming: 2 bases; J trimming: 5 bases; junction bases outside the gene matches: 6. Germline assignment: CDR1 MNHNY and CDR2 SVGAGI (reference sequence). CDR3 sequence: CASSYLGQGVVDTQYF. The CDR3 DNA sequence: TGTGCCAGCAGTTACCTGGGACAGGGGGTCGTAGATACGCAGTATTTT.

The chain is built from TRBV6-1 and TRBJ2-1, with TRBD2 matching over 10 bases. Germline CDR1 MNHNS, CDR2 SASEGT. The CDR3 is made up of 14 amino acids. With 2 bases clipped from V and 6 bases from J, the junction kept 1 base outside the gene matches. The CDR3, as DNA: TGTGCCAGCAGTGAACAGCGGGGGGGCAATGAGCAGTTCTTC. Its translation is CASSEQRGGNEQFF.

The table lists this clonotype with a few counts. This chain joins TRBV20-1 and TRBJ2-3; 11 positions agree with TRBD2. The CDR3 extends over 17 amino acids. Germline V lookup: CDR1 DFQATT, CDR2 SNEGSKA (reference sequence). V lost 3 bases and J lost 2; bases outside the gene matches: 10. CDR3 in amino acids: CSARATSGEGPTDTQYF. CDR3 DNA: TGCAGTGCTAGGGCGACTAGCGGGGAGGGCCCCACAGATACGCAGTATTTT.

The rearrangement uses TRBV11-2 and TRBJ2-3; D not certain. The CDR3 sequence is 15 residues long. Germline V gene lookup returns CDR1 SGHAT and CDR2 FQNNGV. The V gene lost 5 bases and the J gene lost 10 bases, with 22 bases spanning the gap. This CDR3 reads CASSPDGSPSYAQYF. The CDR3 nucleotides read TGTGCCAGCAGCCCAGACGGCTCCCCCAGCTATGCGCAGTATTTT.

The rearrangement uses TRBV27 and TRBJ2-7; D gene uncertain. The CDR3 spans 14 residues. CDR1 and CDR2 (germline): MNHEY, SMNVEV (reference sequence). Trimming pared 6 bases from V and 0 bases from J, leaving 12 bases between. CDR3 sequence reads: CASRLRTSSYEQYF. In nucleotides, the CDR3 is TGTGCCAGCAGACTCCGGACGAGCTCCTACGAGCAGTACTTC.

This clonotype was seen more than once but under ten times. The chain combines TRBV12-5 with TRBJ2-5; TRBD2 aligns across 8 bases. CDR3 size: 14 residues. CDR1 is LGHNT, CDR2 FRNRAP, per germline. Trimming at V came to 6 bases and at J to 1 base, leaving 4 bases not matched to a gene. The CDR3 here is CASGRTSSQETQYF. In DNA, the CDR3 is TGTGCTAGTGGCAGGACTAGCAGCCAAGAGACCCAGTACTTC.

About this clonotype itself: Germline is not matched at one junction end, which may reflect a read error. V usage is TRBV25-1 and J usage is TRBJ2-3, with D uncertain. Germline CDR1 is MGHDK and CDR2 is SYGVNS. The CDR3 spans 12 residues. The CDR3 DNA follows: TGTGCCGCGACGGGCTACACAGATGCGCAGTATTTT. Translated, it gives CAATGYTDAQYF.

The chain links TRBV27 to TRBJ1-4; D is unresolved. Germline V gives CDR1 MNHEY, CDR2 SMNVEV (reference sequence). The length of the CDR3 is 12 residues. Trimming shortened V by 4 bases and J by 6 bases, and 6 bases separated the two germline ends. The CDR3 DNA sequence: TGTGCCAGCAGTTCCCATGATGAAAAACTGTTTTTT. The encoded protein is CASSSHDEKLFF.

The V and J genes are TRBV6-5 and TRBJ1-5, with unresolved D. This CDR3 is 16 amino acids long. Germline-derived CDR1 and CDR2 are MNHEY and SVGAGI. V was trimmed by 7 bases and J by 0 bases, leaving 16 bases between them. For the CDR3, the DNA is TGTGCCAGCATCCACACGAGGACGGATAGCAATCAGCCCCAGCATTTT. This sequence encodes CASIHTRTDSNQPQHF.

This clonotype showed up just a few times. This chain links TRBV10-1 with TRBJ2-3, with 9 bases matching TRBD1. V lost 2 bases, J lost 0 bases, and 9 bases stayed unmatched. This CDR3 spans 18 amino acids. CDR1 and CDR2 (germline): WNHNN, SYGVQD (reference sequence). CDR3 loop: CASSEPGQGQTSTDTQYF. The DNA for the CDR3 is TGCGCCAGCAGTGAGCCGGGACAGGGTCAAACTAGCACAGATACGCAGTATTTT.

This clonotype was counted only a few times. This sequence joins TRBV25-1 and TRBJ2-5, with 8 bases fitting TRBD1. In germline, CDR1 is MGHDK, CDR2 SYGVNS. V lost 2 bases and J lost 3; bases outside the gene matches: 8. CDR3 length: 16 amino acids. The CDR3 DNA follows: TGTGCCAGCAGTGAACGGGACAGGAGGCACAAAGAGACCCAGTACTTC. It yields the protein CASSERDRRHKETQYF.